Presented here are 2 T cell receptor beta chains from one specimen sequenced in a study of cytomegalovirus exposure and HLA in healthy donors. It was with 60 Vbeta and 13 Jbeta primers that the PCR ran. The table came from immunoSEQ multiplex PCR; TCRdb's copy has only in-frame clones and leaves some out. The repertoire includes 130,000 or so clones, roughly 80% of them detected once, and 8.1% sits in the top ten. The source material was PBMCs. These TCRs come from a woman aged 45-59 years in good health and CMV-seropositive.

The chain couples TRBV7-6 to TRBJ2-2; 14 bases are shared with TRBD2. The length of the CDR3 is 17 residues. The V gene's germline CDR1 is SGHVS and CDR2 FNYEAQ. V shed 5 bases and J 8 bases; nucleotides not matched to a gene: 10. CDR3 residues: CASSLRTSGGSAGELFF. CDR3 sequence (DNA): TGTGCCAGCAGCCTCAGGACTAGCGGGGGGTCGGCGGGGGAGCTGTTTTTT.

The chain recombines TRBV2 with TRBJ2-2; 10 bases align to TRBD1. This CDR3 has 15 amino acids. The V gene end was trimmed by 5 bases and the J gene end by 5 bases; junction bases not matched to a gene: 5. Looked up from germline, CDR1 is SNHLY and CDR2 is FYNNEI. The DNA of the CDR3 is TGTGCCAGCAGTAACCGGGACAGGGGAACCGGGGAGCTGTTTTTT. As protein: CASSNRDRGTGELFF.